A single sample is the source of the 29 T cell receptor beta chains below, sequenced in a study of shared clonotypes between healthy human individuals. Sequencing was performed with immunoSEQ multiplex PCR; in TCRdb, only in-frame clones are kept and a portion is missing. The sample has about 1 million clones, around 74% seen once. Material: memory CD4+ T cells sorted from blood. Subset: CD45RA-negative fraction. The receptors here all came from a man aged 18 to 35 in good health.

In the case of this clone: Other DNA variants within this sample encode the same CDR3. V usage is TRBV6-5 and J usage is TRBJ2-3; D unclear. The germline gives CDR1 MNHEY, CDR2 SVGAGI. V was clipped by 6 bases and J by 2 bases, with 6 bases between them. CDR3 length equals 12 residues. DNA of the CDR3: TGTGCCAGCAGCCGTAACACAGATACGCAGTATTTT. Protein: CASSRNTDTQYF.

The CDR3 here is CASSQETRSTDTQYF. CDR3 in DNA: TGTGCCAGCAGCCAAGAAACACGCTCCACAGATACGCAGTATTTT. The chain combines TRBV2 with TRBJ2-3; D call uncertain. The CDR3 extends over 15 amino acids. V was cut by 6 bases and J by 2 bases, with 15 bases left in between. The V gene's germline CDR1 is SNHLY and CDR2 FYNNEI. Full variable domain (remainder filled in from reference TRBV2 and TRBJ2-3): EPEVTQTPSHQVTQMGQEVILRCVPISNHLYFYWYRQILGQKVEFLVSFYNNEISEKSEIFDDQFSVERPDGSNFTLKIRSTKLEDSAMYFCASSQETRSTDTQYFGPGTRLTVL.

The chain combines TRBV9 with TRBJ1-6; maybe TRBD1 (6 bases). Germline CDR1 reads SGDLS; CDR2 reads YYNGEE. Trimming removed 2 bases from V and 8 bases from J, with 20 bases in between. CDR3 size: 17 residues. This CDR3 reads CASSVGGTPSDYSPLHF. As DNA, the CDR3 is TGTGCCAGCAGCGTCGGGGGGACACCTTCGGATTATTCACCCCTCCACTTT.

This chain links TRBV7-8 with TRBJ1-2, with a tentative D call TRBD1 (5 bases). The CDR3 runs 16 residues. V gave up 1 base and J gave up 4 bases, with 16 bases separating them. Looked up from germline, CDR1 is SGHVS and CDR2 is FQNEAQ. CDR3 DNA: TGTGCCAGCAGCTTAGGGTCCGGAACAGGCGCCTATGGCTACACCTTC. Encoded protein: CASSLGSGTGAYGYTF.

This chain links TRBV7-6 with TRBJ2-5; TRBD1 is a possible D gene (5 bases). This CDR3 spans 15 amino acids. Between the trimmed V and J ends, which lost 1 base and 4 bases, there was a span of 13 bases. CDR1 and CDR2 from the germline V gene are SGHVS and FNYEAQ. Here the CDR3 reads CASSLGQGLSETQYF. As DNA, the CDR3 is TGTGCCAGCAGCTTAGGTCAGGGTCTATCAGAGACCCAGTACTTC.

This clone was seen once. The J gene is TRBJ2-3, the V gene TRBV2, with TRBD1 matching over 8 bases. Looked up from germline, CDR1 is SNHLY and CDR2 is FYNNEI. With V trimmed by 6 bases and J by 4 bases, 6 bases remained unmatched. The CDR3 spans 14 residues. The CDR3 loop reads CASSKDRGADTQYF. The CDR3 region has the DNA TGTGCCAGCAGCAAAGACAGGGGCGCAGATACGCAGTATTTT.

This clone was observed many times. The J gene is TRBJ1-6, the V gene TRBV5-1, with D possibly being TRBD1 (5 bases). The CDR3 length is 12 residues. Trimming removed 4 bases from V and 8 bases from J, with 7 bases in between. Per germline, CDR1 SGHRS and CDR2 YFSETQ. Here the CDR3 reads CASSPGDSPLHF. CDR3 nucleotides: TGCGCCAGCAGCCCGGGGGATTCACCCCTCCACTTT.

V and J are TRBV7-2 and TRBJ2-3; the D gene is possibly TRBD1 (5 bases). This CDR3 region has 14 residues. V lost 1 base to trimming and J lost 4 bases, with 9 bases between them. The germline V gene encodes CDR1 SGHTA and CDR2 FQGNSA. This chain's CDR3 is CASSLVGVSDTQYF. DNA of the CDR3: TGTGCCAGCAGCTTAGTAGGGGTTTCAGATACGCAGTATTTT.

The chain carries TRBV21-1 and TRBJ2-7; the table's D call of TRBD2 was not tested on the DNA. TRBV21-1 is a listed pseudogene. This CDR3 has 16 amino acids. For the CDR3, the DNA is TGTGCCAGCACCCCCCAAGGGGAGGTCCATTCCCACGAGCAGTACTTC. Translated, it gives CASTPQGEVHSHEQYF.

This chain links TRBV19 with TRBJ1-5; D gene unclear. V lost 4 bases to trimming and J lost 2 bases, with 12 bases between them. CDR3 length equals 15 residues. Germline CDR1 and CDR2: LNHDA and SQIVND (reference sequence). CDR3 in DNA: TGTGCCAGTAGTAACTGGGCCGCCGGCAATCAGCCCCAGCATTTT. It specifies CASSNWAAGNQPQHF.

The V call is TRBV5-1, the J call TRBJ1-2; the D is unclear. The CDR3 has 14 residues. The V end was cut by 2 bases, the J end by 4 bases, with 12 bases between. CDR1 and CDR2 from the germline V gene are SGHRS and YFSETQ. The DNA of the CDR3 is TGCGCCAGCAGCTTCACGAGTTCCAGCTATGGCTACACCTTC. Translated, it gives CASSFTSSSYGYTF.

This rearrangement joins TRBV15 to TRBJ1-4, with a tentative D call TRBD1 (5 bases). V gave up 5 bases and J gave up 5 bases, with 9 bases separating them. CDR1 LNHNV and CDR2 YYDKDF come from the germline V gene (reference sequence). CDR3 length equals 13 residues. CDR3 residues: CATSGGLNEKLFF. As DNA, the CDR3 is TGTGCCACCAGCGGGGGACTCAATGAAAAACTGTTTTTT.

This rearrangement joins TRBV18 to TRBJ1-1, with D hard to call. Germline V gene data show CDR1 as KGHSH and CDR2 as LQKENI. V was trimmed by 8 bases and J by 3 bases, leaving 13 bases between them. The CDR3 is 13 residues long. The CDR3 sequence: CASPLGVDTEAFF. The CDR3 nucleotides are TGTGCCAGCCCCCTTGGGGTGGACACTGAAGCTTTCTTT.

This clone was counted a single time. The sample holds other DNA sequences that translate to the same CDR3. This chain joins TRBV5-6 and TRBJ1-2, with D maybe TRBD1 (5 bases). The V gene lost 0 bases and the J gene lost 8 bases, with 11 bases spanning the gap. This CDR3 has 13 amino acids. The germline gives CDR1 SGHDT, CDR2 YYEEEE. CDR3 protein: CASSLDIGGGYTF. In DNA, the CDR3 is TGTGCCAGCAGCTTGGATATCGGGGGGGGCTACACCTTC.

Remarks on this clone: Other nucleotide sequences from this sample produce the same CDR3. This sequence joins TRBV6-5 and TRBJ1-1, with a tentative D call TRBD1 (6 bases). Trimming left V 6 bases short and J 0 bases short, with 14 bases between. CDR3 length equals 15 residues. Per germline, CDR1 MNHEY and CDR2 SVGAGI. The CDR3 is CASRRTDLMNTEAFF. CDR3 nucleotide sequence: TGTGCCAGCAGGCGGACAGATCTTATGAACACTGAAGCTTTCTTT.

The CDR3 spells CASNPSGTTVPTQYF. CDR3 DNA sequence: TGTGCCAGCAACCCTAGCGGGACCACAGTCCCTACGCAGTATTTT. This chain joins TRBV4-2 and TRBJ2-3; 9 bases fit TRBD2. The CDR3 is 15 amino acids. The germline gives CDR1 LGHNA, CDR2 YNFKEQ. V dropped 7 bases and J dropped 8; count of bases not matched to a gene: 13.

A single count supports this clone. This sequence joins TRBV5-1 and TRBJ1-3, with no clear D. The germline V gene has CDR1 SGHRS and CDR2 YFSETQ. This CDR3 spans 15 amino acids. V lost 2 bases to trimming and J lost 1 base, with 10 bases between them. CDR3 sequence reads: CASSLWGSSGNTIYF. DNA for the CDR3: TGCGCCAGCAGCTTATGGGGTTCGTCTGGAAACACCATATATTTT.

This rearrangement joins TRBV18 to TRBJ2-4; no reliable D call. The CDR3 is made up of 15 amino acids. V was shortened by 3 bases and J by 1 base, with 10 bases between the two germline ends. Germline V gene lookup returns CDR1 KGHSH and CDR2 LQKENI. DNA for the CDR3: TGTGCCAGCTCACCGGGCATTTCGGCCAAAAACATTCAGTACTTC. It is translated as CASSPGISAKNIQYF.

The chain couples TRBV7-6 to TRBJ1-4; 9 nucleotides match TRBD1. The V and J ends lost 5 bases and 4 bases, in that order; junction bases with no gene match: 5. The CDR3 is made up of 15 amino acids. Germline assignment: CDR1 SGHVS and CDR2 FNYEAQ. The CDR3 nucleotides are TGTGCCAGCAGCCCAGGGACAGGGCGTAATGAAAAACTGTTTTTT. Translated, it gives CASSPGTGRNEKLFF.

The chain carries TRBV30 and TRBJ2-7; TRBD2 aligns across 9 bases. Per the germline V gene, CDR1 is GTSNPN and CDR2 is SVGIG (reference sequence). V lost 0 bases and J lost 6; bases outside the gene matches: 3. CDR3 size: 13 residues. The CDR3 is CAWSVAGGAEQYF. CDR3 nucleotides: TGTGCCTGGAGTGTAGCGGGAGGTGCCGAGCAGTACTTC.

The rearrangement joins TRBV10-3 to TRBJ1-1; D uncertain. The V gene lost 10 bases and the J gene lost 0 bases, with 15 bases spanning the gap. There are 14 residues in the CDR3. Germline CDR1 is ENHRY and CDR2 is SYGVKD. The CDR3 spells CATAAHLMNTEAFF. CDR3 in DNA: TGTGCCACCGCGGCCCACCTCATGAACACTGAAGCTTTCTTT.

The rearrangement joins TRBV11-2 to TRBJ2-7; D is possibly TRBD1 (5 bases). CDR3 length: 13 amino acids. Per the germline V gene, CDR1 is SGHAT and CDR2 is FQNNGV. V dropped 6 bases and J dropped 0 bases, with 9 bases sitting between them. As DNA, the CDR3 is TGTGCCAGCAGAACAGGCTTCTCCTACGAGCAGTACTTC. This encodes CASRTGFSYEQYF.

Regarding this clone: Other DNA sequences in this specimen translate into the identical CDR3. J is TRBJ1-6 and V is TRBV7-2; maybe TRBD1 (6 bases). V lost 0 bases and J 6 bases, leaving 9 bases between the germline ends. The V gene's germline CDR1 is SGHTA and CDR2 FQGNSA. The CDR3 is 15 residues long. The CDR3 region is CASSLAQGSNSPLHF. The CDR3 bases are TGTGCCAGCAGCTTAGCGCAGGGGTCTAATTCACCCCTCCACTTT.

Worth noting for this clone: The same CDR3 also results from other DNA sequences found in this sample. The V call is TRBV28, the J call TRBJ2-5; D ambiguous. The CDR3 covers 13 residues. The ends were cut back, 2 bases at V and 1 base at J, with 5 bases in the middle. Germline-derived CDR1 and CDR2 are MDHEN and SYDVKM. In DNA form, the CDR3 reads TGTGCCAGCAGTTTAGACGCCCAAGAGACCCAGTACTTC. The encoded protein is CASSLDAQETQYF. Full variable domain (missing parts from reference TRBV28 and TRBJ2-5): DVKVTQSSRYLVKRTGEKVFLECVQDMDHENMFWYRQDPGLGLRLIYFSYDVKMKEKGDIPEGYSVSREKKERFSLILESASTNQTSMYLCASSLDAQETQYFGPGTRLLVL.

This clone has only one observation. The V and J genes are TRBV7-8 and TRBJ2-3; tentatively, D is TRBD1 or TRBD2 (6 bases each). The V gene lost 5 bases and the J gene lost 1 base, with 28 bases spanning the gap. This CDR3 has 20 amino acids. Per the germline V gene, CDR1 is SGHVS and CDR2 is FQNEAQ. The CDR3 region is CASSPLRGAEKVWGTDTQYF. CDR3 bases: TGTGCCAGCAGCCCCCTGAGGGGGGCGGAAAAGGTGTGGGGCACAGATACGCAGTATTTT.

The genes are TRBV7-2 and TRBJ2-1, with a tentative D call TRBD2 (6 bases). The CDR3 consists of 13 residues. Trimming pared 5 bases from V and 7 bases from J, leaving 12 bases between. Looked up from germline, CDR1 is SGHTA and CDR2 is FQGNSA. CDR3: CASSPLARNEQFF. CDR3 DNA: TGTGCCAGCAGCCCACTAGCTAGAAATGAGCAGTTCTTC.

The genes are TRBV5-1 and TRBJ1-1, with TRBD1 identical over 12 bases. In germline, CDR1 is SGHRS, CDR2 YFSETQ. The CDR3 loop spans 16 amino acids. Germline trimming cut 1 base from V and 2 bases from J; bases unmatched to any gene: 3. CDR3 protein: CASSLTGTGGNTEAFF. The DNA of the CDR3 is TGCGCCAGCAGCTTGACGGGGACAGGGGGCAACACTGAAGCTTTCTTT.

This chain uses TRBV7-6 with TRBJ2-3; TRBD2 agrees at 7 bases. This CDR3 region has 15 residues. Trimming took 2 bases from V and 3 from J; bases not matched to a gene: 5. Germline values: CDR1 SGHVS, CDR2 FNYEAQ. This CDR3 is CASSLMNSGTDTQYF. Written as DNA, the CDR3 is TGTGCCAGCAGCTTAATGAATAGCGGGACAGATACGCAGTATTTT.

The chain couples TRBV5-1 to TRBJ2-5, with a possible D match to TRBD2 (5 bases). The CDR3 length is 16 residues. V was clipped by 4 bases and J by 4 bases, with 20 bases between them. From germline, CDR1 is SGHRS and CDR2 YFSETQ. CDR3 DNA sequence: TGCGCCAGCAGCCGCTCGTCGGGGATGGGCGCAGAGACCCAGTACTTC. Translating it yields CASSRSSGMGAETQYF.